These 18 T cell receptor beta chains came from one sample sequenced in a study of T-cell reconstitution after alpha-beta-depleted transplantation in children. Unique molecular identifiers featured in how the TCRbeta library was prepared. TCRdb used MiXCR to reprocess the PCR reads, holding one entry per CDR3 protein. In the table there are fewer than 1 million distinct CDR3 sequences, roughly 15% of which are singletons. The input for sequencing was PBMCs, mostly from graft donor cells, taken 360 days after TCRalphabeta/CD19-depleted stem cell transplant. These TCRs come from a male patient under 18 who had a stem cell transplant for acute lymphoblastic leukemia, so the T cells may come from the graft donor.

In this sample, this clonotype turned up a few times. The CDR3 reads CASSLTAGGIETQYF. DNA of the CDR3: TGCGCCAGCAGCTTAACGGCAGGCGGGATAGAGACCCAGTACTTC. The chain joins TRBV5-1 to TRBJ2-5, with D tentatively TRBD2 (6 bases). Trimming took 2 bases from V and 4 from J, leaving 15 bases between them. Per germline, CDR1 SGHRS and CDR2 YFSETQ. The CDR3 is 15 residues long. The variable domain in full, completed from reference TRBV5-1 and TRBJ2-5, reads KAGVTQTPRYLIKTRGQQVTLSCSPISGHRSVSWYQQTPGQGLQFLFEYFSETQRNKGNFPGRFSGRQFSNSRSEMNVSTLELGDSALYLCASSLTAGGIETQYFGPGTRLLVL.

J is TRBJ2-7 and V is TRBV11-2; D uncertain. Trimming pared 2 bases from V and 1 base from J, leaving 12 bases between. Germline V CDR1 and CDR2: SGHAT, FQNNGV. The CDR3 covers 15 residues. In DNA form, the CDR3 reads TGTGCCAGCAGCTTATCGGTGATTCAATCCTACGAGCAGTACTTC. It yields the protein CASSLSVIQSYEQYF. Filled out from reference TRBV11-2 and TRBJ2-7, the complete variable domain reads EAGVAQSPRYKIIEKRQSVAFWCNPISGHATLYWYQQILGQGPKLLIQFQNNGVVDDSQLPKDRFSAERLKGVDSTLKIQPAKLEDSAVYLCASSLSVIQSYEQYFGPGTRLTVT.

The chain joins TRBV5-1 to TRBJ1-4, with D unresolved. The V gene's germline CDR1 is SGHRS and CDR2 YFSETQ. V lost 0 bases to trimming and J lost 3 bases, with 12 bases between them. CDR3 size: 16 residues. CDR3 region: CASSLGEQRANEKLFF. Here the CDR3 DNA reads TGCGCCAGCAGCTTGGGGGAACAGAGAGCTAATGAAAAACTGTTTTTT.

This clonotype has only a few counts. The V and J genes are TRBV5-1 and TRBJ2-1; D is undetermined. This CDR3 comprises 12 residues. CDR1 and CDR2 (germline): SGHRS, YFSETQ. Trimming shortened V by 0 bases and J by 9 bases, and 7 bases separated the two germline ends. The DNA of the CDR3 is TGCGCCAGCAGCTTGGCCTACCCTGAGCAGTTCTTC. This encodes CASSLAYPEQFF. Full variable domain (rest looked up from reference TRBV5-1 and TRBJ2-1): KAGVTQTPRYLIKTRGQQVTLSCSPISGHRSVSWYQQTPGQGLQFLFEYFSETQRNKGNFPGRFSGRQFSNSRSEMNVSTLELGDSALYLCASSLAYPEQFFGPGTRLTVL.

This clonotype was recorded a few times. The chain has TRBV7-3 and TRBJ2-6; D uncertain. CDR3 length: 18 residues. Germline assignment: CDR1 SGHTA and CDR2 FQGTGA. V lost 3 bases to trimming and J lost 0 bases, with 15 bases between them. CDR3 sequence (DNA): TGTGCCAGCAGCTTGAAGGGCCTACCGAGCTCTGGGGCCAACGTCCTGACTTTC. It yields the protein CASSLKGLPSSGANVLTF.

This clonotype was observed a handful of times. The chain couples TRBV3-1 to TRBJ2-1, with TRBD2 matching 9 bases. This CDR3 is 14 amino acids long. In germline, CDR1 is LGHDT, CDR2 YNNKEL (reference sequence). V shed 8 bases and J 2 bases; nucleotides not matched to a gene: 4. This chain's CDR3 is CASGRLAAYNEQFF. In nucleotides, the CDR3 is TGTGCCAGCGGTAGACTAGCGGCCTACAATGAGCAGTTCTTC.

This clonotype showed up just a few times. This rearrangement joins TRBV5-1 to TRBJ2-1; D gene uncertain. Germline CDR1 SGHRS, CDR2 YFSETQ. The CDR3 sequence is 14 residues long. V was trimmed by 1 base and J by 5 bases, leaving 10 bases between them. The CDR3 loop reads CASSLLAPNNEQFF. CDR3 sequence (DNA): TGCGCCAGCAGCTTGTTGGCCCCAAACAATGAGCAGTTCTTC.

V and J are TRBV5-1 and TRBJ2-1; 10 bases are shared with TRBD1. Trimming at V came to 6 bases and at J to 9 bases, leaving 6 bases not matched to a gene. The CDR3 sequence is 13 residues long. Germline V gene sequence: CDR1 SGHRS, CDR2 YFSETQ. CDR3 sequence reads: CASTDRGLGEQFF. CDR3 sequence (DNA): TGCGCCAGCACAGACAGGGGGCTCGGTGAGCAGTTCTTC.

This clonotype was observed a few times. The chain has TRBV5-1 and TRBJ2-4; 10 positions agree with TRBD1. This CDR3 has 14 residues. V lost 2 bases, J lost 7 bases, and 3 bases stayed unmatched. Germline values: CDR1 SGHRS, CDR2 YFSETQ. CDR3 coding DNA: TGCGCCAGCAGCTTTCGACAGGGGGCGAACATTCAGTACTTC. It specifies CASSFRQGANIQYF.

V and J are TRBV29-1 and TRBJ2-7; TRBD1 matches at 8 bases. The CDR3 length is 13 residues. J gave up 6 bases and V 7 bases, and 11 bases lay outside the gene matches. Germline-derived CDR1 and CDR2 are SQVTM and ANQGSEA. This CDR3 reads CSGKPSGGSEQYF. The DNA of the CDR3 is TGCAGCGGCAAACCCTCAGGGGGCTCCGAGCAGTACTTC.

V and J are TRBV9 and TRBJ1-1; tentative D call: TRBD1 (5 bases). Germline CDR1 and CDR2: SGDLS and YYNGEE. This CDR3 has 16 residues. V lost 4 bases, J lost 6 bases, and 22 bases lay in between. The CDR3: CASSQLVGGGRAEAFF. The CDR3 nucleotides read TGTGCCAGCAGCCAACTAGTGGGGGGGGGAAGAGCTGAAGCTTTCTTT.

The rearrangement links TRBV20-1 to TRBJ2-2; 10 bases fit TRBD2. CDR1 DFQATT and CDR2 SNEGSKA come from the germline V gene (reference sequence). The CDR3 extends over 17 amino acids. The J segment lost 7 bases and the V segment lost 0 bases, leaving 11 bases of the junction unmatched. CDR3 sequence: CSARDIGSSGSSGELFF. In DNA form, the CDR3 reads TGCAGTGCTAGAGATATCGGGTCTAGCGGGAGCAGCGGGGAGCTGTTTTTT.

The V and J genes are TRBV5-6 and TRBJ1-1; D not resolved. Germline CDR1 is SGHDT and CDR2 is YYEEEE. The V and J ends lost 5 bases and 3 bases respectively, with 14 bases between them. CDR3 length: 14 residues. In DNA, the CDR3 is TGTGCCAGCAGTACCACGACTTGGGACACTGAAGCTTTCTTT. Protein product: CASSTTTWDTEAFF.

Here the CDR3 reads CASSPSGLAGAVEQYF. CDR3 DNA sequence: TGTGCCAGCAGCCCCTCCGGGCTAGCGGGAGCGGTCGAGCAGTACTTC. The gene calls are TRBV5-6 and TRBJ2-7, with 10 bases that match TRBD2. Germline assignment: CDR1 SGHDT and CDR2 YYEEEE. V gave up 4 bases and J gave up 6 bases; unmatched junction bases: 13. CDR3 size: 16 residues.

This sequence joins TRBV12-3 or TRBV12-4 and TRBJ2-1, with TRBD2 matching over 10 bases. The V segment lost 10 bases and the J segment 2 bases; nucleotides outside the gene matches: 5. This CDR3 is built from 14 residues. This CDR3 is CANSLAGAYNEQFF. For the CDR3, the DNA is TGTGCCAACTCCCTAGCGGGAGCCTACAATGAGCAGTTCTTC.

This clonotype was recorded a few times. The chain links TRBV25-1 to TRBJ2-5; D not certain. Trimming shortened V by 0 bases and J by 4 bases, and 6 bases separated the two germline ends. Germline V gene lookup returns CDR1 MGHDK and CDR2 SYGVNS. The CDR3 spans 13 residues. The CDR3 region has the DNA TGTGCCAGCAGTGAATATATGGGAGAGACCCAGTACTTC. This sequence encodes CASSEYMGETQYF.

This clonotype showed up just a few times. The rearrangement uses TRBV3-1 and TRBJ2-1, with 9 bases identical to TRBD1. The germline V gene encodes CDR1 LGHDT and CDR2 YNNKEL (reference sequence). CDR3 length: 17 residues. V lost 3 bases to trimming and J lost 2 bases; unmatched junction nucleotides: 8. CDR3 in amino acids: CASSQDRGSGTYNEQFF. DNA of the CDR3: TGTGCCAGCAGCCAGGACAGGGGTAGCGGAACCTACAATGAGCAGTTCTTC.

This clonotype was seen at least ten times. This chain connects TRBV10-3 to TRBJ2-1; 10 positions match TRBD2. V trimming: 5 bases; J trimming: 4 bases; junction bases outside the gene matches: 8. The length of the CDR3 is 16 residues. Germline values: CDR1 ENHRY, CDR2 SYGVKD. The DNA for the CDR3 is TGTGCCATCAGTCCCCAAGCGGGAGGGGATTACAATGAGCAGTTCTTC. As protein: CAISPQAGGDYNEQFF.